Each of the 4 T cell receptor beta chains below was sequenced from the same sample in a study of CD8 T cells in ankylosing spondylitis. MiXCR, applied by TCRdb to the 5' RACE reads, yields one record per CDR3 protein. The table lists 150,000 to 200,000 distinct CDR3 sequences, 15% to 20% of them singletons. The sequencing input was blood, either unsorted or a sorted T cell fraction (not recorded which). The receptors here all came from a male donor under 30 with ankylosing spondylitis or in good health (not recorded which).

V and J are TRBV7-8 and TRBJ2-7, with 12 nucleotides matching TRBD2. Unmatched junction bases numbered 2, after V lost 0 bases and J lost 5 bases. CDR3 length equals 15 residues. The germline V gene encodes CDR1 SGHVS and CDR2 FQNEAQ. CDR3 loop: CASSLATSGSNEQYF. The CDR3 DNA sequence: TGTGCCAGCAGCTTAGCGACTAGCGGGAGTAACGAGCAGTACTTC.

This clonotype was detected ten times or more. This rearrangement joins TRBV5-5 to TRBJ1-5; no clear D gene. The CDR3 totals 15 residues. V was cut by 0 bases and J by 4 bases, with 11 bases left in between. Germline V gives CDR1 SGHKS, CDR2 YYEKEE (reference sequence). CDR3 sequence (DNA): TGTGCCAGCAGCTTGGAAGATCGTCAAAATCAGCCCCAGCATTTT. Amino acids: CASSLEDRQNQPQHF.

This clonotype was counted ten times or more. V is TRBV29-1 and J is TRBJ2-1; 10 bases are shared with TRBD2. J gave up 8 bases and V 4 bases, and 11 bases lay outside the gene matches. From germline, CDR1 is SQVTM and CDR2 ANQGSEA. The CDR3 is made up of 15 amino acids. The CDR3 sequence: CSVVSRASGSYEQFF. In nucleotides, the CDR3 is TGCAGCGTTGTTTCGAGGGCTAGCGGGAGCTATGAGCAGTTCTTC.

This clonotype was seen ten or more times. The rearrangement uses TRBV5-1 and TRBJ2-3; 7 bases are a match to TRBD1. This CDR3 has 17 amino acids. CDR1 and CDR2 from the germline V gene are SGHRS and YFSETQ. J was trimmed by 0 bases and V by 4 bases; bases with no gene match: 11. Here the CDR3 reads CASSSTFRGSSTDTQYF. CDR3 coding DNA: TGCGCCAGCAGCAGTACATTCAGGGGGTCCAGCACAGATACGCAGTATTTT.